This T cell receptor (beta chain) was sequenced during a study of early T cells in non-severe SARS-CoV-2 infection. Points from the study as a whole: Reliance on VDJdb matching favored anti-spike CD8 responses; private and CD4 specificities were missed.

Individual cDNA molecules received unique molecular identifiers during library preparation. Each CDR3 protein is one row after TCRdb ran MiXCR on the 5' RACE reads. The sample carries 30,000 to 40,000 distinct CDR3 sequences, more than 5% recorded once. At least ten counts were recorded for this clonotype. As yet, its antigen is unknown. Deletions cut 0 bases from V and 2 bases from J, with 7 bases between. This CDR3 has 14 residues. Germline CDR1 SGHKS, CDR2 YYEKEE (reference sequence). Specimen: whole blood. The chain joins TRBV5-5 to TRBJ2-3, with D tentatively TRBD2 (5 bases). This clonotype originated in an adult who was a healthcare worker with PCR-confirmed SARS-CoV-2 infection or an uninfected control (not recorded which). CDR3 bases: TGTGCCAGCAGCTTGGCGGGGATCACAGATACGCAGTATTTT. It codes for CASSLAGITDTQYF. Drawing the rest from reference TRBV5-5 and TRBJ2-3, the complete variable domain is DAGVTQSPTHLIKTRGQQVTLRCSPISGHKSVSWYQQVLGQGPQFIFQYYEKEERGRGNFPDRFSARQFPNYSSELNVNALLLGDSALYLCASSLAGITDTQYFGPGTRLTVL.